A selection of T cell receptor beta chains follows, all from one sample in a study of blood T cell repertoires in COVID-19. TCRdb's table, derived via immunoSEQ multiplex PCR, lists solely in-frame clones and lacks some. The sample contains about 480,000 clones, about 85% of which appear only once. Sequenced material: PBMCs or T cells enriched from blood (not recorded which). The receptors derive from a woman aged 18-29 years with acute COVID-19. Each CDR3 is given with its conserved first and last residue. Each record gives: clone size, V gene, J gene, D gene, CDR3 protein, CDR3 DNA. A D gene is named only where the DNA matches it firmly. A row's size may be missing; if present it is once, few, many or a size class.

once	TRBV18	TRBJ1-1	-	CASSPRPGDSTEAFF	TGTGCCAGCTCTCCCCGTCCGGGAGATTCAACTGAAGCTTTCTTT
-	TRBV20-1	TRBJ1-1	-	CSASLTGNTEAFF	TGCAGTGCTAGTTTGACAGGAAACACTGAAGCTTTCTTT
-	TRBV29-1	TRBJ2-2	-	CSVIVTNTGELFF	TGCAGCGTTATAGTTACGAACACCGGGGAGCTGTTTTTT
-	TRBV11-2	TRBJ2-7	TRBD2	CASRAWRASGSYEQYF	TGTGCCAGCAGAGCTTGGCGGGCTAGCGGATCCTACGAGCAGTACTTC
-	TRBV4-1	TRBJ1-5	-	CASSQEPDRQNQPQHF	TGCGCCAGCAGCCAAGAACCGGACAGACAAAATCAGCCCCAGCATTTT
-	TRBV12-5	TRBJ2-7	-	CASGLVRGKNAYEQYF	TGTGCTAGTGGTTTGGTACGAGGGAAGAACGCCTACGAGCAGTACTTC
-	TRBV18	TRBJ2-1	TRBD2	CASTILRERSKRLNEQFF	TGTGCCAGCACAATACTGCGGGAGAGAAGTAAACGTCTTAATGAGCAGTTCTTC
-	TRBV7-9	TRBJ2-1	-	CASSLAGAGEGEQFF	TGTGCCAGCAGCTTAGCCGGGGCAGGGGAAGGTGAGCAGTTCTTC
-	TRBV5-1	TRBJ2-1	TRBD1	CASRNTGGYYNEQFF	TGCGCCAGCAGAAATACAGGGGGCTATTACAATGAGCAGTTCTTC
-	TRBV29-1	TRBJ2-2	-	CSVITGGELFF	TGCAGCGTGATCACGGGGGGGGAGCTGTTTTTT
once	TRBV5-6	TRBJ2-7	TRBD1	CASSLSRDRVYEQYF	TGTGCCAGCAGCTTGTCACGGGACAGGGTATACGAGCAGTACTTC
-	TRBV27	TRBJ2-7	-	CASSPANRYEQYF	TGTGCCAGCAGTCCAGCGAACCGCTACGAGCAGTACTTC
few	TRBV18	TRBJ2-7	-	CASSPQDRIHEQYF	TGTGCCAGCTCACCCCAGGACAGAATCCACGAGCAGTACTTC
-	TRBV19	TRBJ2-3	-	CATLTREGTDTQYF	TGTGCCACCTTAACTAGAGAGGGCACAGATACGCAGTATTTT
-	TRBV5-1	TRBJ2-5	TRBD2	CASRGGRTSGLYQETQYF	TGCGCCAGCCGGGGGGGGCGGACTAGCGGGTTGTACCAAGAGACCCAGTACTTC
-	TRBV28	TRBJ1-5	-	CASSSGYNQPQHF	TGTGCCAGCAGTTCCGGTTACAATCAGCCCCAGCATTTT
-	TRBV9	TRBJ1-4	-	CASSTMGTGSGEKLFF	TGTGCCAGCAGCACCATGGGTACAGGGAGCGGTGAAAAACTGTTTTTT
-	TRBV20-1	TRBJ1-6	-	CSASGGYGDSPLHF	TGCAGTGCTAGTGGAGGGTATGGGGATTCACCCCTCCACTTT
-	TRBV19	TRBJ1-4	-	CASTSQGYEKLFF	TGTGCCAGTACAAGCCAGGGGTATGAAAAACTGTTTTTT
-	TRBV9	TRBJ2-5	-	CASSVGGPTETQYF	TGTGCCAGCAGCGTAGGAGGGCCGACAGAGACCCAGTACTTC
-	TRBV5-1	TRBJ1-2	TRBD1	CASSLDRGRNYGYTF	TGCGCCAGCAGCTTGGACAGGGGAAGAAACTATGGCTACACCTTC
-	TRBV5-1	TRBJ1-6	-	CASSMQVDNSPLHF	TGCGCCAGCAGCATGCAGGTAGATAATTCACCCCTCCACTTT
-	TRBV28	TRBJ1-6	TRBD1	CASRGTGDNSPLHF	TGTGCCAGCAGGGGGACAGGGGATAATTCACCCCTCCACTTT
-	TRBV14	TRBJ1-1	-	CASREKGMNTEAFF	TGTGCCAGCAGGGAAAAGGGGATGAACACTGAAGCTTTCTTT
-	TRBV15	TRBJ1-4	-	CATSSMGGRGKLFF	TGTGCCACCAGCAGTATGGGGGGGCGAGGAAAACTGTTTTTT
-	TRBV18	TRBJ1-6	-	CASSPEFRSPLHF	TGTGCCAGCTCACCAGAATTTCGGTCACCCCTCCACTTT
-	TRBV25-1	TRBJ2-4	-	CASSAGLLNIQYF	TGTGCCAGCAGCGCGGGACTCCTAAACATTCAGTACTTC
once	TRBV5-4	TRBJ2-3	TRBD2	CASSPGLAGGTDTQYF	TGTGCCAGCAGCCCTGGACTAGCGGGAGGAACAGATACGCAGTATTTT
-	TRBV9	TRBJ1-4	-	CASSVRQGTNEKLFF	TGTGCCAGCAGCGTGCGGCAGGGGACTAATGAAAAACTGTTTTTT
few	TRBV5-1	TRBJ2-7	-	CASSAQLEQYF	TGCGCCAGCAGCGCACAGCTAGAGCAGTACTTC
-	TRBV19	TRBJ2-2	TRBD2	CASSLGLAAGELFF	TGTGCCAGTAGTTTAGGACTAGCGGCCGGGGAGCTGTTTTTT
few	TRBV27	TRBJ1-1	TRBD1	CASRQGNWVPEAFF	TGTGCCAGCCGACAGGGGAATTGGGTGCCTGAAGCTTTCTTT
-	TRBV28	TRBJ2-3	TRBD1	CASSPWDRVGTDTQYF	TGTGCCAGCAGTCCCTGGGACAGGGTGGGCACAGATACGCAGTATTTT
-	TRBV12-5	TRBJ2-1	-	CASGLVPSSDEQFF	TGTGCTAGTGGTTTGGTACCCTCTAGCGATGAGCAGTTCTTC
-	TRBV19	TRBJ1-2	TRBD1	CASSEGQIYGYTF	TGTGCCAGTAGTGAGGGACAGATCTATGGCTACACCTTC
-	TRBV3-1/TRBV3-2	TRBJ1-6	-	CASSPGRGNSPLHF	TGTGCCAGCAGCCCGGGCAGGGGTAATTCACCCCTCCACTTT